These T cell receptor beta chains were read from a single sample in a study of T cell responses to AZD1222 COVID-19 vaccine. Sequencing used immunoSEQ multiplex PCR; TCRdb keeps in-frame clones, though not all of them. The data contain about 89,000 clones, 85% to 90% of them singletons. Sequencing was performed on peripheral blood, taken 28 days after the second AZD1222 dose. Receptors were obtained from an adult who received the AZD1222 COVID-19 vaccine. CDR3s include the opening cysteine and the closing phenylalanine or tryptophan. Size is omitted from some rows. Given values are once, few, many or a class for expanded clones.

>once|TRBV6-5|TRBJ2-7
CASSLGGSYEQYF
>few|TRBV5-6|TRBJ1-2
CASSLDQGVNGYTF
>-|TRBV29-1|TRBJ1-6
CSVQGGTPQSPLHF
>-|TRBV19|TRBJ2-2
CASSANPSGTGELFF
>-|TRBV28|TRBJ2-2
CASRFTGRRRGDATGELFF
>-|TRBV30|TRBJ2-5
CAWGGPGETQYF
>once|TRBV28|TRBJ1-2
CASNLIPSGDVYGYTF
>-|TRBV6-5|TRBJ2-2
CASPDRENTGELFF
>once|TRBV7-2|TRBJ1-5
CASSHEGSTQPQHF
>-|TRBV3-1/TRBV3-2|TRBJ1-1
CASSQQRLMNTEAFF
>-|TRBV3-1/TRBV3-2|TRBJ1-2
CASSREGNYGYTF
>-|TRBV5-8|TRBJ1-6
CASSLRTGPLHF
>once|TRBV7-2|TRBJ2-7
CASSPSGGGNYEQYF
>few|TRBV21-1|TRBJ2-7
CASPPSGGVYEQYF
>few|TRBV21-1|TRBJ2-7
CASSKDKARASYEQYF
>-|TRBV7-2|TRBJ1-1
CASSRAGAGLGTEAFF
>-|TRBV27|TRBJ2-3
CASSSPVGRDWLDTQYF
>-|TRBV9|TRBJ2-1
CASSVGGTSPNEQFF
>-|TRBV28|TRBJ2-5
CASSPTGRETQYF
>-|TRBV7-8|TRBJ1-2
CASSGGVQGDGYTF
>-|TRBV5-1|TRBJ2-2
CASSLALEGTGELFF
>once|TRBV7-9|TRBJ2-7
CASTVVAGRDEQYF
>once|TRBV28|TRBJ2-7
CASSSPVYEQYF
>-|TRBV7-3|TRBJ2-1
CASSPASPNEQFF
>few|TRBV27|TRBJ1-2
CASSVGVNYGYTF
>-|TRBV5-6|TRBJ1-4
CASSWTGPTNEKLFF
>once|TRBV5-1|TRBJ2-3
CASSLAGTGGNTDTQYF
>-|TRBV7-2|TRBJ2-7
CASSLMASEQYF
>few|TRBV5-1|TRBJ2-3
CASSLAGGRDTQYF
>few|TRBV24-1|TRBJ1-1
CATAGGVGTEAFF
>-|TRBV6-5|TRBJ2-2
CASIPGSWGTGELFF
>-|TRBV6-5|TRBJ2-7
CASRYNRDPSYEQYF
>once|TRBV28|TRBJ2-7
CASSSRDSLEQYF
>medium-sized|TRBV2|TRBJ2-1
CASSETGRSFYNEQFF
>-|TRBV19|TRBJ2-1
CASSIVGQGGQFF
>-|TRBV5-1|TRBJ1-1
CASSLTELNTEAFF
>-|TRBV7-9|TRBJ1-1
CASSPDRGAESTEAFF
>-|TRBV12-3/TRBV12-4|TRBJ1-1
CASRITGDAEAFF
>-|TRBV6-1|TRBJ2-7
CASSERTGRGSSEQYF
>-|TRBV5-8|TRBJ1-2
CASSLDRGSYGYTF
>-|TRBV20-1|TRBJ1-5
CSASPDDRTNQPQHF
>-|TRBV6-5|TRBJ2-3
CASRGSSTDTQYF